This entry lists 12 T cell receptor beta chains sequenced from one sample in a study of T cells in localized non-small cell lung cancer. Generated by immunoSEQ multiplex PCR, the TCRdb table keeps only in-frame clones and is missing some. The data show 15,000 to 20,000 clones, more than 65% seen once. Here the sequenced sample was peripheral blood, taken before any cancer treatment. The receptor source for this set is a male donor at least 60 years old with stage I lung adenocarcinoma.

V usage is TRBV14 and J usage is TRBJ1-5; D might be TRBD1 (5 bases). The germline V gene has CDR1 SGHDN and CDR2 FVKESK. The CDR3 runs 13 residues. V shed 1 base and J shed 9 bases, with 10 bases lying between them. The CDR3 sequence: CASSQGGYGPQHF. The CDR3, as DNA: TGTGCCAGCAGCCAAGGGGGGTACGGGCCCCAGCATTTT.

V and J are TRBV5-5 and TRBJ2-7; TRBD2 matches 7 bases. Trimming removed 0 bases from V and 5 bases from J; junction bases left unmatched: 5. Germline V CDR1 and CDR2: SGHKS, YYEKEE (reference sequence). The length of the CDR3 is 14 residues. The CDR3 DNA follows: TGTGCCAGCAGCTTGGCACCGACTAGCAACGAGCAGTACTTC. It translates to CASSLAPTSNEQYF.

This chain uses TRBV9 with TRBJ2-7; D is ambiguous. The V and J ends lost 10 bases and 1 base respectively, with 9 bases between them. The germline gives CDR1 SGDLS, CDR2 YYNGEE. This CDR3 is built from 11 residues. In nucleotides, the CDR3 is TGTGCCCCCCCCCGGTCCTACGAGCAGTACTTC. This sequence encodes CAPPRSYEQYF.

This clone was observed a handful of times. The chain employs TRBV7-9 and TRBJ1-1; D gene ambiguous. Germline CDR1 is SEHNR and CDR2 is FQNEAQ (reference sequence). This CDR3 is 12 amino acids long. Trimming took 3 bases from V and 1 from J, leaving 3 bases between them. This CDR3 reads CASSFRNTEAFF. CDR3 nucleotides: TGTGCCAGCAGCTTTAGGAACACTGAAGCTTTCTTT. Together with reference TRBV7-9 and TRBJ1-1, the CDR3 gives the full variable domain: DTGVSQNPRHKITKRGQNVTFRCDPISEHNRLYWYRQTLGQGPEFLTYFQNEAQLEKSRLLSDRFSAERPKGSFSTLEIQRTEQGDSAMYLCASSFRNTEAFFGQGTRLTVV.

The rearrangement links TRBV5-8 to TRBJ1-6; TRBD1 aligns across 8 bases. The CDR3 runs 17 residues. J was trimmed by 8 bases and V by 4 bases; bases with no gene match: 14. The germline V gene has CDR1 SGHTS and CDR2 YDEGEE. The CDR3 spells CASSQGQVGLSDSPLHF. The CDR3 DNA reads TGTGCCAGCAGCCAGGGACAGGTCGGACTCAGTGATTCACCCCTCCACTTT.

The rearrangement uses TRBV10-3 and TRBJ2-5; 8 bases are a match to TRBD2. Germline loops: CDR1 ENHRY, CDR2 SYGVKD. The junction had 5 bases not matched to a gene; V was cut back by 3 bases and J by 5 bases. The CDR3 runs to 14 residues. CDR3 residues: CAISDSGEGETQYF. The CDR3 DNA reads as TGTGCCATCAGTGATAGCGGGGAGGGGGAGACCCAGTACTTC.

J is TRBJ1-2 and V is TRBV2; possible D gene TRBD1, 5 bases. The CDR3 is made up of 14 amino acids. The germline V and J ends were trimmed by 3 bases and 7 bases, with 15 bases remaining between them. Germline V gives CDR1 SNHLY, CDR2 FYNNEI. CDR3 loop: CASSEAGRDSGYTF. DNA for the CDR3: TGTGCCAGCAGTGAGGCCGGCAGGGACTCTGGCTACACCTTC.

The chain employs TRBV6-5 and TRBJ1-2, with TRBD1 identical over 9 bases. CDR3 length: 14 residues. The ends lost 5 bases at V and 6 bases at J; junction bases unmatched: 7. Germline assignment: CDR1 MNHEY and CDR2 SVGAGI. This CDR3 is CASSGGTGGDGYTF. For the CDR3, the DNA is TGTGCCAGCAGTGGGGGAACAGGGGGCGATGGCTACACCTTC.

The V call is TRBV11-2, the J call TRBJ2-1; TRBD2 agrees at 13 bases. Trimming removed 3 bases from V and 6 bases from J; junction bases left unmatched: 11. Germline loops: CDR1 SGHAT, CDR2 FQNNGV. This CDR3 spans 18 amino acids. The CDR3 bases are TGTGCCAGCAGCTTGAGACTAGCGGGAGGACCTTTAATCAATGAGCAGTTCTTC. It encodes CASSLRLAGGPLINEQFF. Variable domain in full (rest from reference TRBV11-2 and TRBJ2-1): EAGVAQSPRYKIIEKRQSVAFWCNPISGHATLYWYQQILGQGPKLLIQFQNNGVVDDSQLPKDRFSAERLKGVDSTLKIQPAKLEDSAVYLCASSLRLAGGPLINEQFFGPGTRLTVL.

V gene TRBV29-1 combines with J gene TRBJ2-3; 10 bases map to TRBD1. V gave up 4 bases and J gave up 8 bases; unmatched junction bases: 6. CDR1 and CDR2 from the germline V gene are SQVTM and ANQGSEA. The CDR3 loop spans 13 amino acids. CDR3 residues: CSVAGQGIGTQYF. CDR3 nucleotide sequence: TGCAGCGTTGCGGGACAGGGGATCGGTACGCAGTATTTT.

The chain joins TRBV10-3 to TRBJ1-3, with D uncertain. Germline CDR1 ENHRY, CDR2 SYGVKD. The CDR3 extends over 13 amino acids. V dropped 10 bases and J dropped 6 bases, with 16 bases sitting between them. The CDR3 reads CATQALSTNTIYF. The DNA for the CDR3 is TGTGCCACCCAGGCCCTGAGTACAAACACCATATATTTT.

The chain couples TRBV30 to TRBJ2-1; D may be TRBD2 (6 bases). V was trimmed by 2 bases and J by 2 bases, leaving 7 bases between them. Germline CDR1 and CDR2: GTSNPN and SVGIG (reference sequence). CDR3 length: 13 residues. CDR3 sequence reads: CAWSRGTYNEQFF. CDR3 nucleotide sequence: TGTGCCTGGAGTCGGGGGACCTACAATGAGCAGTTCTTC.